These 29 T cell receptor beta chains originate from one sample sequenced in a study of OX40 agonist ivuxolimab in advanced cancers. The method was immunoSEQ multiplex PCR; TCRdb's version includes in-frame clones alone and lacks a portion of them. The sample carries 65,000 to 80,000 clones, approximately 89% recorded once. The material was CD4+ or CD8+ T cells sorted from blood, obtained in a trial of the OX40 agonist ivuxolimab. These receptor sequences come from an adult with an advanced solid tumor such as melanoma, head and neck, liver or kidney cancer.

This clone has just one count. The chain is built from TRBV5-1 and TRBJ2-7; 7 nucleotides line up with TRBD2. The germline gives CDR1 SGHRS, CDR2 YFSETQ. The V segment lost 5 bases and the J segment 3 bases; nucleotides outside the gene matches: 11. The CDR3 runs 15 residues. CDR3 DNA sequence: TGCGCCAGCAGTAGGTCGAGGGAGGGGATCTACGAGCAGTACTTC. It codes for CASSRSREGIYEQYF.

Here the CDR3 reads CASSLRTGSLLDGYTF. The CDR3 DNA reads as TGTGCCAGTAGTTTAAGGACAGGGAGTCTGCTTGATGGCTACACCTTC. V usage is TRBV19 and J usage is TRBJ1-2; 8 bases line up with TRBD1. The junction had 14 bases not matched to a gene; V was cut back by 5 bases and J by 6 bases. Germline CDR1 is LNHDA and CDR2 is SQIVND (reference sequence). The CDR3 extends over 16 amino acids.

The chain has TRBV9 and TRBJ2-2; D gene unclear. CDR1 SGDLS and CDR2 YYNGEE come from the germline V gene. With 0 bases removed from V and 5 bases from J, the gap between germline ends came to 11 bases. This CDR3 spans 15 amino acids. CDR3 DNA: TGTGCCAGCAGCGTAGTCGGCGGAGCAACCGGGGAGCTGTTTTTT. This gives the protein CASSVVGGATGELFF.

The count of this clone is one. V is TRBV12-5 and J is TRBJ1-1; 9 bases agree with TRBD1. CDR1 is LGHNT and CDR2 is FRNRAP in the germline V gene. V gave up 5 bases and J gave up 5 bases; unmatched junction bases: 6. This CDR3 contains 14 residues. This CDR3 reads CASGQQGAGTEAFF. The CDR3 DNA sequence: TGTGCTAGTGGTCAACAGGGGGCTGGGACTGAAGCTTTCTTT.

This rearrangement joins TRBV7-8 to TRBJ1-2; D might be TRBD1 (6 bases). Germline V gene lookup returns CDR1 SGHVS and CDR2 FQNEAQ. The length of the CDR3 is 16 residues. V shed 1 base and J shed 3 bases, with 15 bases lying between them. The CDR3 DNA follows: TGTGCCAGCAGCTTAGGGAGGAGGGGGGGCGACTATGGCTACACCTTC. Translating gives CASSLGRRGGDYGYTF.

The chain has TRBV10-3 and TRBJ1-5, with D perhaps TRBD1 (5 bases). Germline CDR1 ENHRY, CDR2 SYGVKD. The V and J ends lost 3 bases and 6 bases respectively, with 9 bases between them. This CDR3 is 13 amino acids long. CDR3 sequence (DNA): TGTGCCATCAGTGAAGGGGTTTTTCAGCCCCAGCATTTT. Its translation is CAISEGVFQPQHF.

This chain uses TRBV10-3 with TRBJ2-3; D may be TRBD2 (5 bases). Germline lookup yields CDR1 ENHRY and CDR2 SYGVKD. This CDR3 has 15 residues. Trimming removed 2 bases at V and 6 bases at J, with 15 bases between. CDR3 amino acids: CAISEVGSGGDTQYF. The CDR3 coding sequence is TGTGCCATCAGTGAGGTGGGGAGCGGTGGGGATACGCAGTATTTT.

The J gene is TRBJ1-4, the V gene TRBV6-1; possible D gene TRBD1, 6 bases. Germline assignment: CDR1 MNHNS and CDR2 SASEGT. The CDR3 loop spans 14 amino acids. Trimming cost V 2 bases and J 7 bases, with 11 bases left between them. The CDR3 sequence is CASSELGAGEKLFF. CDR3 sequence (DNA): TGTGCCAGCAGTGAATTGGGGGCGGGTGAAAAACTGTTTTTT.

Comments on this clone: A read error may produce the germline difference seen at one junction end. V usage is TRBV18 and J usage is TRBJ2-7; 7 nucleotides match TRBD1. Germline V gives CDR1 KGHSH, CDR2 LQKENI. The CDR3 has 12 residues. The CDR3 nucleotides are TGTGCCAGCTCACCACCGGGACAGCCTTTGTCCTTC. Translated, it gives CASSPPGQPLSF.

The count of this clone is one. The J gene is TRBJ2-7, the V gene TRBV6-5; 10 nucleotides align to TRBD1. The J segment lost 3 bases and the V segment lost 4 bases, leaving 6 bases of the junction unmatched. CDR3 length: 15 residues. Germline values: CDR1 MNHEY, CDR2 SVGAGI. CDR3 coding DNA: TGTGCCAGCAGTTTGACGGGGACAGGGGTCTACGAGCAGTACTTC. Its protein is CASSLTGTGVYEQYF.

This sequence joins TRBV2 and TRBJ1-1; no definite D call. This CDR3 region has 13 residues. The V gene lost 2 bases and the J gene lost 1 base, with 5 bases spanning the gap. The V gene's germline CDR1 is SNHLY and CDR2 FYNNEI. This chain's CDR3 is CASSEQQNTEAFF. The DNA of the CDR3 is TGTGCCAGCAGTGAACAGCAGAACACTGAAGCTTTCTTT.

The chain links TRBV27 to TRBJ1-6, with TRBD1 identical over 12 bases. V trimming: 1 base; J trimming: 9 bases; junction bases outside the gene matches: 4. The CDR3 spans 16 residues. CDR1 is MNHEY, CDR2 SMNVEV, per germline (reference sequence). As DNA, the CDR3 is TGTGCCAGCAGTTTATATCCGGGACAGGGGGCTTCACCCCTCCACTTT. Translated, it gives CASSLYPGQGASPLHF.

The chain carries TRBV11-3 and TRBJ2-7, with D perhaps assigned TRBD1 or TRBD2 (5 bases each). V lost 5 bases to trimming and J lost 1 base, with 21 bases between them. Germline CDR1 and CDR2: SGHNT and YENEEA. The CDR3 is 17 residues long. As DNA, the CDR3 is TGTGCCAGCAGCCACCCAGGAGCGTGGGACGGGTCCTACGAGCAGTACTTC. Its protein product is CASSHPGAWDGSYEQYF.

This clone was observed a few times. The chain uses TRBV10-3 and TRBJ1-1, with a weak D call TRBD1 (5 bases). This CDR3 comprises 13 residues. Germline CDR1 reads ENHRY; CDR2 reads SYGVKD. V dropped 3 bases and J dropped 3 bases, with 8 bases sitting between them. The DNA of the CDR3 is TGTGCCATCAGTGAAACAGGTTACACTGAAGCTTTCTTT. Translating it yields CAISETGYTEAFF.

CDR3 nucleotides: TGTGCCAGCAGTGAGGCGGACAGAGGGCATCTTTACTTC. This gives the protein CASSEADRGHLYF. The rearrangement links TRBV6-1 to TRBJ2-7; perhaps TRBD1 as D (6 bases). This CDR3 has 13 residues. V was clipped by 3 bases and J by 13 bases, with 19 bases between them. Germline V lookup: CDR1 MNHNS, CDR2 SASEGT.

The chain uses TRBV9 and TRBJ2-2; 10 nucleotides agree with TRBD2. The germline V gene encodes CDR1 SGDLS and CDR2 YYNGEE. After removal of 1 base from V and 4 bases from J, the junction contained 1 base not matched to a gene. The CDR3 extends over 15 amino acids. Written as DNA, the CDR3 is TGTGCCAGCAGCGTATCTAGCGGGAGCACCGGGGAGCTGTTTTTT. Translated, it gives CASSVSSGSTGELFF. Combining the CDR3 with reference TRBV9 and TRBJ2-2 gives the whole variable domain DSGVTQTPKHLITATGQRVTLRCSPRSGDLSVYWYQQSLDQGLQFLIQYYNGEERAKGNILERFSAQQFPDLHSELNLSSLELGDSALYFCASSVSSGSTGELFFGEGSRLTVL.

The CDR3 DNA is TGTGCCAGCAGTTTATCCGGGACTCTCGTAAACACCGGGGAGCTGTTTTTT. It codes for CASSLSGTLVNTGELFF. V is TRBV27 and J is TRBJ2-2; tentatively, D is TRBD2 (6 bases). The V and J ends lost 0 bases and 2 bases respectively, with 13 bases between them. This CDR3 is built from 17 residues. The germline V gene has CDR1 MNHEY and CDR2 SMNVEV (reference sequence).

The genes are TRBV5-1 and TRBJ1-1; TRBD1 matches at 9 bases. The CDR3 runs to 18 residues. The germline V gene encodes CDR1 SGHRS and CDR2 YFSETQ. The V gene end was trimmed by 0 bases and the J gene end by 3 bases; junction bases not matched to a gene: 12. CDR3 loop: CASSLEWTGAHSYTEAFF. CDR3 DNA: TGCGCCAGCAGCTTGGAGTGGACAGGGGCGCACTCGTACACTGAAGCTTTCTTT. The full variable domain, in which reference TRBV5-1 and TRBJ1-1 provide the parts outside the CDR3, is KAGVTQTPRYLIKTRGQQVTLSCSPISGHRSVSWYQQTPGQGLQFLFEYFSETQRNKGNFPGRFSGRQFSNSRSEMNVSTLELGDSALYLCASSLEWTGAHSYTEAFFGQGTRLTVV.

The count of this clone is one. The rearrangement joins TRBV11-2 to TRBJ1-2; D not certain. Germline assignment: CDR1 SGHAT and CDR2 FQNNGV. V was trimmed by 7 bases and J by 6 bases, leaving 18 bases between them. This CDR3 has 14 amino acids. The chain's CDR3 is CASNYSPEDNGYTF. The DNA for the CDR3 is TGTGCCAGCAACTACTCCCCCGAGGATAATGGCTACACCTTC. Variable domain in full (rest from reference TRBV11-2 and TRBJ1-2): EAGVAQSPRYKIIEKRQSVAFWCNPISGHATLYWYQQILGQGPKLLIQFQNNGVVDDSQLPKDRFSAERLKGVDSTLKIQPAKLEDSAVYLCASNYSPEDNGYTFGSGTRLTVV.

The CDR3 sequence is CASSYGGRGADTQYF. The CDR3 region has the DNA TGTGCCAGCAGTTACGGGGGGCGAGGCGCAGATACGCAGTATTTT. This chain joins TRBV6-5 and TRBJ2-3, with D perhaps matching TRBD1 or TRBD2 (6 bases each). The CDR3 loop spans 15 amino acids. In germline, CDR1 is MNHEY, CDR2 SVGAGI. The germline V and J ends were trimmed by 2 bases and 4 bases, with 13 bases remaining between them.

The chain couples TRBV4-3 to TRBJ2-1; D remains ambiguous. V lost 2 bases to trimming and J lost 5 bases, with 7 bases between them. The CDR3 has 13 residues. Germline V CDR1 and CDR2: LGHNA, YSLEER. CDR3 coding DNA: TGCGCCAGCAGCCAATATATCGACAATGAGCAGTTCTTC. Translated, it gives CASSQYIDNEQFF.

The chain carries TRBV14 and TRBJ2-7, with no clear D. Trimming shortened V by 6 bases and J by 1 base, and 10 bases separated the two germline ends. There are 13 residues in the CDR3. The germline V gene encodes CDR1 SGHDN and CDR2 FVKESK. The chain's CDR3 is CASSPIRSYEQYF. Written as DNA, the CDR3 is TGTGCCAGCAGTCCTATTCGGTCCTACGAGCAGTACTTC. Full variable domain (missing parts from reference TRBV14 and TRBJ2-7): EAGVTQFPSHSVIEKGQTVTLRCDPISGHDNLYWYRRVMGKEIKFLLHFVKESKQDESGMPNNRFLAERTGGTYSTLKVQPAELEDSGVYFCASSPIRSYEQYFGPGTRLTVT.

The V gene is TRBV5-1, the J gene TRBJ2-1, with D perhaps TRBD2 (5 bases). Deletions cut 3 bases from V and 0 bases from J, with 10 bases between. Germline loops: CDR1 SGHRS, CDR2 YFSETQ. The CDR3 has 15 amino acids. The CDR3 sequence is CASSSRGSSYNEQFF. In nucleotides, the CDR3 is TGCGCCAGCAGCTCCCGGGGTAGCTCCTACAATGAGCAGTTCTTC.

DNA of the CDR3: TGTGCCAGCTCAGCCGGGACAGGGTCGGGGGAGCAGTACTTC. It specifies CASSAGTGSGEQYF. The chain recombines TRBV18 with TRBJ2-7, with TRBD1 matching over 9 bases. The length of the CDR3 is 14 residues. J gave up 7 bases and V 5 bases, and 9 bases lay outside the gene matches. In germline, CDR1 is KGHSH, CDR2 LQKENI.

V usage is TRBV7-8 and J usage is TRBJ1-2; D is possibly TRBD1 (5 bases). Germline CDR1 reads SGHVS; CDR2 reads FQNEAQ. Trimming left V 5 bases short and J 1 base short, with 20 bases between. This CDR3 is built from 17 residues. The CDR3 region is CASSDRDVGLLNYGYTF. The CDR3 DNA reads as TGTGCCAGCAGCGACCGGGACGTGGGTCTCCTTAACTATGGCTACACCTTC. Together with reference TRBV7-8 and TRBJ1-2, the CDR3 gives the full variable domain: GAGVSQSPRYKVAKRGQDVALRCDPISGHVSLFWYQQALGQGPEFLTYFQNEAQLDKSGLPSDRFFAERPEGSVSTLKIQRTQQEDSAVYLCASSDRDVGLLNYGYTFGSGTRLTVV.

The chain employs TRBV18 and TRBJ2-7; 9 bases match TRBD2. The V gene end was trimmed by 5 bases and the J gene end by 9 bases; junction bases not matched to a gene: 11. CDR1 is KGHSH, CDR2 LQKENI, per germline. The CDR3 sequence is 14 residues long. The CDR3 nucleotides are TGTGCCAGCTCAGGGGCTAGCGGGGACCTGAGGCAGTACTTC. Amino acids: CASSGASGDLRQYF.

The V call is TRBV18, the J call TRBJ1-1; D unresolved. V was clipped by 5 bases and J by 5 bases, with 9 bases between them. This CDR3 is built from 12 residues. Looked up from germline, CDR1 is KGHSH and CDR2 is LQKENI. CDR3 DNA: TGTGCCAGCTCAAATGCGGGTACTGAAGCTTTCTTT. Its protein product is CASSNAGTEAFF. Full variable domain (outside the CDR3, taken from reference TRBV18 and TRBJ1-1): NAGVMQNPRHLVRRRGQEARLRCSPMKGHSHVYWYRQLPEEGLKFMVYLQKENIIDESGMPKERFSAEFPKEGPSILRIQQVVRGDSAAYFCASSNAGTEAFFGQGTRLTVV.

This clone was counted between two and nine times. J is TRBJ1-5 and V is TRBV27; possible D gene TRBD1, 5 bases. The CDR3 length is 17 residues. Germline CDR1 reads MNHEY; CDR2 reads SMNVEV (reference sequence). V dropped 4 bases and J dropped 2 bases, with 18 bases sitting between them. CDR3 DNA: TGTGCCAGCAGTTCTACCCTGGGGGTGGGTGGCAATCAGCCCCAGCATTTT. This gives the protein CASSSTLGVGGNQPQHF.

A remark on this clone: Other nucleotide sequences from this sample produce the same CDR3. The J gene is TRBJ1-3, the V gene TRBV29-1; no clear D. The V and J ends lost 2 bases and 7 bases respectively, with 9 bases between them. The CDR3 covers 12 residues. Germline CDR1 and CDR2: SQVTM and ANQGSEA. The CDR3 DNA sequence: TGCAGCGTTGAAACTGACGGGAACACCATATATTTT. This encodes CSVETDGNTIYF.